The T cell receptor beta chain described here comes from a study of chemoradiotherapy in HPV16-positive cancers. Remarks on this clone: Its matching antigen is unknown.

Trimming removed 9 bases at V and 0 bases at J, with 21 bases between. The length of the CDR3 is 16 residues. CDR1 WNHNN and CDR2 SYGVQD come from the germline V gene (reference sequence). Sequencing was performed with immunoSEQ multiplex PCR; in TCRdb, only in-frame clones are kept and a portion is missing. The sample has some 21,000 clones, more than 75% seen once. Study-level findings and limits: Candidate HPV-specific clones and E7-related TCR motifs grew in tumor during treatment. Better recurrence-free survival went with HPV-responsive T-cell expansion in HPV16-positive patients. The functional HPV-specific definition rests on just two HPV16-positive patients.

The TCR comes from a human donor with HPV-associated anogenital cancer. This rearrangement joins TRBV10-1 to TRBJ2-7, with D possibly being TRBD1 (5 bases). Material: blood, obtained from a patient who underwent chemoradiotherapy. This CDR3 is CAREGREKNVSYEQYF. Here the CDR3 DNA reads TGCGCCAGGGAAGGCAGGGAAAAGAACGTCTCCTACGAGCAGTACTTC.